What follows describes a single TCR beta chain. Its antigen is unidentified. This record comes from a study of CD8 T cells in ankylosing spondylitis. Study-wide results and caveats: The study identified a TCR beta motif of several highly homologous variants that appeared characteristic of ankylosing spondylitis blood. Reportedly, significant enrichment of disease-linked clones occurred in matched ankylosing spondylitis synovial fluid.

V lost 0 bases to trimming and J lost 8 bases, with 10 bases between them. The germline V gene has CDR1 SGHTA and CDR2 FQGNSA. The length of the CDR3 is 14 residues. In TCRdb, the 5' RACE reads were re-called with MiXCR into one record per CDR3 protein. This table has 400,000 or so distinct CDR3 sequences, roughly a quarter appearing once. The TCR comes from a male donor with ankylosing spondylitis. The chain couples TRBV7-2 to TRBJ2-2; no definite D call. Sequenced input: blood, either unsorted or a sorted T cell fraction (not recorded which). CDR3 bases: TGTGCCAGCAGCTTAGCGACCATCGCGGGGGAGCTGTTTTTT. This encodes CASSLATIAGELFF.